A single sample is the source of the 17 T cell receptor beta chains below, sequenced in a study of blood T cell repertoires in COVID-19. Here immunoSEQ multiplex PCR was the method, and the copy in TCRdb shows in-frame clones only, minus some. The sample lists about 180,000 clones, roughly nine tenths seen once, with approximately 2.9% in the top ten. Input material: peripheral blood. These receptor sequences come from a woman between 25 and 40 years old with active or convalescent COVID-19.

A remark on this clone: One end of the junction does not line up with germline, which may come from a read error. This sample also contains other DNA sequences that code for the same CDR3. V usage is TRBV28 and J usage is TRBJ2-2, with D maybe TRBD2 (6 bases). Per germline, CDR1 MDHEN and CDR2 SYDVKM. The length of the CDR3 is 15 residues. In nucleotides, the CDR3 is TGCGCCAGCAGTGGGGGACTTTTGAACACCGGGGAGCTGTTTTTT. Translation gives CASSGGLLNTGELFF.

The chain has TRBV7-6 and TRBJ1-6; D is possibly TRBD1 (6 bases). V dropped 2 bases and J dropped 6 bases, with 11 bases sitting between them. CDR3 length: 15 amino acids. From germline, CDR1 is SGHVS and CDR2 FNYEAQ. CDR3 region: CASSLSSGANSPLHF. CDR3 nucleotides: TGTGCCAGCAGCTTATCATCAGGGGCTAATTCACCCCTCCACTTT.

The chain has TRBV6-5 and TRBJ2-1; 7 bases align to TRBD1. The germline V gene has CDR1 MNHEY and CDR2 SVGAGI. After removal of 2 bases from V and 1 base from J, the junction contained 5 bases not matched to a gene. This CDR3 is 16 amino acids long. CDR3 DNA sequence: TGTGCCAGCAGTTACCTCCAGGGGGTTTCCTACAATGAGCAGTTCTTC. Encoded protein: CASSYLQGVSYNEQFF.

The V call is TRBV12-3 or TRBV12-4, the J call TRBJ1-2, with 7 bases that match TRBD1. The CDR3 loop spans 13 amino acids. J was trimmed by 8 bases and V by 5 bases; bases with no gene match: 8. CDR3 protein: CASSPDRLGGYTF. The CDR3 DNA reads TGTGCCAGCAGTCCGGACAGGCTCGGGGGCTACACCTTC.

This chain connects TRBV7-9 to TRBJ1-3; D gene ambiguous. The length of the CDR3 is 12 residues. Germline V gene sequence: CDR1 SEHNR, CDR2 FQNEAQ (reference sequence). V was cut by 2 bases and J by 4 bases, with 3 bases left in between. The CDR3 DNA reads as TGTGCCAGCAGCTTACCGGGAAACACCATATATTTT. Amino acid sequence: CASSLPGNTIYF.

The rearrangement uses TRBV6-5 and TRBJ1-2; possible D gene TRBD1, 6 bases. Trimming pared 6 bases from V and 6 bases from J, leaving 14 bases between. This CDR3 has 13 residues. Looked up from germline, CDR1 is MNHEY and CDR2 is SVGAGI. CDR3 in DNA: TGTGCCAGCAGCCCGACAGGCAAGGATGGCTACACCTTC. Its protein product is CASSPTGKDGYTF.

A note on this clone: Other DNA sequences within the sample encode an identical CDR3. This chain joins TRBV19 and TRBJ2-5; unclear D gene. Per germline, CDR1 LNHDA and CDR2 SQIVND (reference sequence). The CDR3 has 13 amino acids. Trimming stripped 1 base from V and 3 bases from J, with 6 bases between. CDR3 loop: CASSIGREETQYF. The CDR3 DNA sequence: TGTGCCAGTAGTATAGGCCGGGAAGAGACCCAGTACTTC.

J is TRBJ1-5 and V is TRBV18, with no clear D. The V end was cut by 2 bases, the J end by 6 bases, with 11 bases between. This CDR3 has 14 amino acids. Germline CDR1 KGHSH, CDR2 LQKENI. The DNA of the CDR3 is TGTGCCAGCTCACCAACCCGGGAAGGTCAGCCCCAGCATTTT. It translates to CASSPTREGQPQHF.

This chain links TRBV9 with TRBJ2-5, with 11 bases lining up with TRBD2. Germline CDR1 is SGDLS and CDR2 is YYNGEE. CDR3 size: 14 residues. V lost 4 bases, J lost 5 bases, and 4 bases stayed unmatched. The CDR3 protein is CASSSWTSGETQYF. The CDR3 coding sequence is TGTGCCAGCAGCTCTTGGACTAGCGGGGAGACCCAGTACTTC.

This rearrangement joins TRBV6-5 to TRBJ1-6; maybe TRBD1 (5 bases). V lost 0 bases and J lost 8, with 11 bases in between. The CDR3 loop spans 15 amino acids. Germline values: CDR1 MNHEY, CDR2 SVGAGI. CDR3 sequence (DNA): TGTGCCAGCAGTTACTCAAATGGGGCGTATTCACCCCTCCACTTT. Its translation: CASSYSNGAYSPLHF.

This sequence joins TRBV5-6 and TRBJ2-7; 10 bases are shared with TRBD2. CDR1 SGHDT and CDR2 YYEEEE come from the germline V gene. The CDR3 is made up of 14 amino acids. The ends lost 2 bases at V and 5 bases at J; junction bases unmatched: 4. The chain's CDR3 is CASSFELAGDEQYF. CDR3 sequence (DNA): TGTGCCAGCAGCTTCGAGCTAGCGGGAGACGAGCAGTACTTC. Supplemented by reference TRBV5-6 and TRBJ2-7, the full variable domain reads DAGVTQSPTHLIKTRGQQVTLRCSPKSGHDTVSWYQQALGQGPQFIFQYYEEEERQRGNFPDRFSGHQFPNYSSELNVNALLLGDSALYLCASSFELAGDEQYFGPGTRLTVT.

The chain links TRBV5-4 to TRBJ2-7; 10 nucleotides align to TRBD1. The ends lost 3 bases at V and 6 bases at J; junction bases unmatched: 6. Per the germline V gene, CDR1 is SGHNT and CDR2 is YYREEE (reference sequence). The length of the CDR3 is 14 residues. CDR3 in DNA: TGTGCCAGCAGCTCCGGGACAGGGGTGGGCGAGCAGTACTTC. Protein: CASSSGTGVGEQYF.

The V and J genes are TRBV7-9 and TRBJ2-7; 14 bases line up with TRBD2. The CDR3 loop spans 16 amino acids. The J segment lost 3 bases and the V segment lost 5 bases, leaving 6 bases of the junction unmatched. Per germline, CDR1 SEHNR and CDR2 FQNEAQ (reference sequence). CDR3 nucleotide sequence: TGTGCCAGCAGCAAAAGGGGGACTAGCGGGAGCTACGAGCAGTACTTC. It codes for CASSKRGTSGSYEQYF.

The chain combines TRBV5-6 with TRBJ1-2; a weak D match, TRBD1 (6 bases). CDR1 and CDR2 (germline): SGHDT, YYEEEE. V was pared by 2 bases and J by 0 bases, with 11 bases between. The CDR3 has 15 residues. This CDR3 is CASSFARTANYGYTF. CDR3 coding DNA: TGTGCCAGCAGCTTTGCAAGGACAGCTAACTATGGCTACACCTTC.

The V call is TRBV28, the J call TRBJ1-5, with a weak D call TRBD1 (5 bases). CDR1 and CDR2 (germline): MDHEN, SYDVKM. The CDR3 totals 14 residues. V was trimmed by 6 bases and J by 3 bases, leaving 12 bases between them. The CDR3 region has the DNA TGTGCCAGCAGAACGGAGGGGAACAATCAGCCCCAGCATTTT. It is translated as CASRTEGNNQPQHF.

This chain uses TRBV25-1 with TRBJ1-1; no definite D call. There are 14 residues in the CDR3. Between the trimmed V and J ends, which lost 7 bases and 0 bases, there was a span of 12 bases. Germline V lookup: CDR1 MGHDK, CDR2 SYGVNS. The CDR3 sequence is CASIDREVNTEAFF. The DNA of the CDR3 is TGTGCCAGCATTGACCGCGAGGTGAACACTGAAGCTTTCTTT.

The rearrangement uses TRBV3-1 (or the pseudogene TRBV3-2) and TRBJ1-2, with D perhaps TRBD1 (5 bases). The CDR3 loop spans 13 amino acids. Germline CDR1 and CDR2: LGHDT and YNNKEL (reference sequence). Trimming stripped 4 bases from V and 7 bases from J, with 13 bases between. CDR3 sequence reads: CASSLQGSRGYTF. DNA for the CDR3: TGTGCCAGCAGCCTCCAGGGTAGCCGTGGCTACACCTTC.